This TCR beta chain was obtained from a study of blood T cell repertoires in COVID-19 (dated by TCRdb to the early 2020s). With regard to the full study: Samples from collaborators originated in the United States, Italy and Spain and spanned both the acute and convalescent phases of COVID-19. Samples came from the ongoing ImmuneRACE study (first 160 participants) plus 1,254 subjects from 6 global collaborators. Sample metadata almost always included a de-identified subject ID, COVID-19 status, age in years and sex. A freely available public database, intended as a resource for researchers studying the immune response to SARS-CoV-2, is where the repertoires were released. Where HLA class I and class II types were available, the types were taken from metadata supplied by the sample provider, not from assay-based typing. The prospective study material was composed of cDNA or gDNA derived from T cells, B-cell-depleted T cells, or PBMCs. Subjects who had been exposed to COVID-19, were actively infected with it, or had recovered from it provided the deeply sampled blood TCRbeta repertoires that made up the dataset.

As for this clone: No antigen is known for it. Base qualities were left out, and no much larger clone turns up one base away. Other nucleotide sequences from this sample produce the same CDR3.

TCRbeta CDR3 regions were amplified from genomic DNA by means of the immunoSEQ Assay, a bias-controlled multiplex PCR. In the paper's pipeline: Within the assay, amplification of reference gene primers was used to estimate how many nucleated cells each sample contained. To quantify the absolute abundance of each unique TCRbeta CDR3 rearrangement, sequence reads were collapsed and filtered. For each sample, productive Simpson clonality was calculated as the square root of Simpson's diversity index over productive rearrangements. The source is immuneACCESS, and TCRdb retained only in-frame sequences with V and J called. Part of the clones is not carried over; for the studies checked, unresolved V genes explain less than half of this, and the remainder is unexplained. V and J calls and clone size are those listed in that table; D and trimming were worked out from the DNA. Recorded for this sample are approximately 390,000 clones; about 86% of them occurred a single time. The ten largest clonotypes hold around 9.3% of the sample.

The research as a whole found: How much clinical and demographic metadata was included differed by source and by participant, and the metadata was provided uncurated.

Participants in the prospective study were enrolled through a virtual design, were aged 18 to 89 years, and lived in approximately 25 United States geographic areas. In the prospective study, participants were assigned to cohorts based on the clinical history participants reported in a screening survey and a study questionnaire. ImmuneRACE Cohort 3 recovered participants were defined by two consecutive negative NP/OP PCR tests, healthcare professional clearance, or symptom resolution. In the prospective study, whole blood, serum and a nasopharyngeal or oropharyngeal swab were collected from each participant by mobile phlebotomists. Additional blood draws and questionnaires over an approximately two-month period could optionally be provided by prospective study participants. Before DNA extraction, blood samples from the prospective study were shipped at room temperature or frozen. Inclusive of the bounding cysteine and phenylalanine, the CDR3 is 16 residues long. Only the CDR3 region is kept as DNA, spanning 48 bases read in frame from base 1. Relative to germline, V is missing 4 bases and J is missing 2 bases, with 2 bases of the junction outside any gene match. CDR1 and CDR2 (LGHNA, YNFKEQ) derive from the germline V gene.

Sequencing was done on a sample of PBMCs or T cells enriched from blood (not recorded which). This TCR came from a woman in her fifties or sixties who had recovered from COVID-19. The chain couples TRBV4-2 to TRBJ2-5; TRBD2 aligns with 15 central bases. The CDR3 region: CASSPGLAGGQETQYF. Read as DNA, the sequence is TGTGCCAGCAGCCCCGGACTAGCGGGGGGGCAAGAGACCCAGTACTTC.